The 5 T cell receptor beta chains listed next were all sequenced from one sample in a study of blood T cell repertoires in COVID-19. Repertoires were generated with immunoSEQ multiplex PCR, while TCRdb's copy carries only in-frame clones and drops some. Of 25,000 to 30,000 clones listed, about 80% are singletons. Source material: peripheral blood. The receptors originated from a man aged 65-85 years with acute or convalescent COVID-19.

The J gene is TRBJ2-3, the V gene TRBV15; D is possibly TRBD2 (5 bases). The V and J ends lost 0 bases and 0 bases respectively, with 7 bases between them. The CDR3 covers 15 residues. CDR1 is LNHNV and CDR2 is YYDKDF in the germline V gene (reference sequence). The CDR3 bases are TGTGCCACCAGCAGAGAACGAGGGAGCACAGATACGCAGTATTTT. This sequence encodes CATSRERGSTDTQYF.

This chain uses TRBV16 with TRBJ2-1, with D possibly matching TRBD2 (6 bases). Germline V lookup: CDR1 KGHSY, CDR2 FQNENV. This CDR3 region has 17 residues. Between the trimmed V and J ends, which lost 3 bases and 7 bases, there was a span of 22 bases. The CDR3 DNA is TGTGCCAGCAGCCAGCGAACCCCGGCGGGATCAGAAAATGAGCAGTTCTTC. This codes for CASSQRTPAGSENEQFF.

The J gene is TRBJ1-2, the V gene TRBV5-1; D is undetermined. Germline values: CDR1 SGHRS, CDR2 YFSETQ. The CDR3 is 14 residues long. Trimming pared 0 bases from V and 5 bases from J, leaving 11 bases between. The DNA for the CDR3 is TGCGCCAGCAGCTTGGACAGTCCCATGTATGGCTACACCTTC. It yields the protein CASSLDSPMYGYTF. Full variable domain (remainder filled in from reference TRBV5-1 and TRBJ1-2): KAGVTQTPRYLIKTRGQQVTLSCSPISGHRSVSWYQQTPGQGLQFLFEYFSETQRNKGNFPGRFSGRQFSNSRSEMNVSTLELGDSALYLCASSLDSPMYGYTFGSGTRLTVV.

This chain connects TRBV19 to TRBJ2-3; D may be TRBD2 (6 bases). CDR3 length: 15 residues. Per germline, CDR1 LNHDA and CDR2 SQIVND (reference sequence). The V gene lost 3 bases and the J gene lost 2 bases, with 12 bases spanning the gap. DNA of the CDR3: TGTGCCAGTAGTATCTTTGGGGGGACCACAGATACGCAGTATTTT. Amino acid sequence: CASSIFGGTTDTQYF.

This clone has more than one count but fewer than ten. The V and J genes are TRBV28 and TRBJ2-5, with a possible D match to TRBD1 (6 bases). Germline V gives CDR1 MDHEN, CDR2 SYDVKM. Trimming removed 10 bases at V and 4 bases at J, with 19 bases between. The CDR3 spans 14 residues. DNA of the CDR3: TGTGCCACCTTAAGCCCAGGGGCCGGAGAGACCCAGTACTTC. Translating it yields CATLSPGAGETQYF.